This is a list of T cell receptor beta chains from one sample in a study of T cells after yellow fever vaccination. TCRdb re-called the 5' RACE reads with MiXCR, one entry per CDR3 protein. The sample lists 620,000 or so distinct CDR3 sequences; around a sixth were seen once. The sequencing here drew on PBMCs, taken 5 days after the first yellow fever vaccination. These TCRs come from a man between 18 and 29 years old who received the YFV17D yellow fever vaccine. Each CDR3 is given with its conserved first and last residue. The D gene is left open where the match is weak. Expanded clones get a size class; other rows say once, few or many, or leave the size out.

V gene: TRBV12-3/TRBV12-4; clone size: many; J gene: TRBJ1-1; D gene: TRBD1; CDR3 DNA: TGTGCCAGCAGTCGGGGACAGGGTCTTGCCACTGAAGCTTTCTTT; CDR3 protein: CASSRGQGLATEAFF
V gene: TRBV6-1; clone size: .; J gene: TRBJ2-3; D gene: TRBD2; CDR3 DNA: TGTGCCAGCAACCGCGGTGGCGGGGGGGCGTCAGATACGCAGTATTTT; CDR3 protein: CASNRGGGGASDTQYF
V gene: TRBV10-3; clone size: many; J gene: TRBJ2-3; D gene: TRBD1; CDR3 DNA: TGTGCCATCAGTGAGGACGTACAGGGGGCGAGCACAGATACGCAGTATTTT; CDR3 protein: CAISEDVQGASTDTQYF
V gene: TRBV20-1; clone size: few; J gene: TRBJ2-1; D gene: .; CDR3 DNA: TGCAGCCCCGAAGACCCTGCAAAGAATGAGCAGTTCTTC; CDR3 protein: CSPEDPAKNEQFF
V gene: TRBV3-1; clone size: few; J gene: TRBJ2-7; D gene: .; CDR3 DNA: TGTGCCAGCAGCTTCAGTATAACGAGCCACGAGCAGTACTTC; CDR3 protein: CASSFSITSHEQYF
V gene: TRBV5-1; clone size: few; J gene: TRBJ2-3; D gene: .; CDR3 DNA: TGCGCCAGCAGCTTGGGAACGAGAAGCACAGATACGCAGTATTTT; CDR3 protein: CASSLGTRSTDTQYF
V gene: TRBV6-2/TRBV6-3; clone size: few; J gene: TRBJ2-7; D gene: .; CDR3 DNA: TGTGCCAGCAGGGAGACAGGTTCGTCCTACGAGCAGTACTTC; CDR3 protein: CASRETGSSYEQYF
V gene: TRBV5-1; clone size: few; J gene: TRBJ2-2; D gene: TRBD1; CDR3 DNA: TGCGCCAGCACGAGGACAGGGGCCACCGGGGAGCTGTTTTTT; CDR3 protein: CASTRTGATGELFF
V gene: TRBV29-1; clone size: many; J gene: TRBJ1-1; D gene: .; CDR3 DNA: TGCAGCGTTGGTGAGGGCACAACGAACACTGAAGCTTTCTTT; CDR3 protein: CSVGEGTTNTEAFF
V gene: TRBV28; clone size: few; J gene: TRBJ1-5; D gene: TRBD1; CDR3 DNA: TGTGCCAGCAGTAAACAGGGGCTCTATAATCAGCCCCAGCATTTT; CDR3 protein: CASSKQGLYNQPQHF
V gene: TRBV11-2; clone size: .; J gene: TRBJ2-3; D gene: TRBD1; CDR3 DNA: TGTGCCAGCAGCTTCGGGACAGGGTTAACAGATACGCAGTATTTT; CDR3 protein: CASSFGTGLTDTQYF
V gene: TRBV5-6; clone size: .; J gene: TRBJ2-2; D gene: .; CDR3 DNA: TGTGCCAGCAGCTTGCCCAGGGTCACCGGGGAGCTGTTTTTT; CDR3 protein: CASSLPRVTGELFF
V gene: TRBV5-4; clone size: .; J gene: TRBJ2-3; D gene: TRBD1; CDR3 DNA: TGTGCCAGCAGCTTGCTACAGGGGGGTAACACAGATACGCAGTATTTT; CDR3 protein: CASSLLQGGNTDTQYF
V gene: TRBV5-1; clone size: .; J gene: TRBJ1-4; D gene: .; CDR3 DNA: TGCGCCAGCAAAATGCAGGGAATGGATGAAAAACTGTTTTTT; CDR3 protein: CASKMQGMDEKLFF
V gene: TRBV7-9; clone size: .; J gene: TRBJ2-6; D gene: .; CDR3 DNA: TGTGCCAGCAGCCCTCTCCAGGGGAACTCTGGGGCCAACGTCCTGACTTTC; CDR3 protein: CASSPLQGNSGANVLTF
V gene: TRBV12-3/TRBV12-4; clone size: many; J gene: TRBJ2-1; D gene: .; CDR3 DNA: TGTGCCAGCAGCCCCAGGTTCCAGCCCGATGAGCAGTTCTTC; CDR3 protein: CASSPRFQPDEQFF
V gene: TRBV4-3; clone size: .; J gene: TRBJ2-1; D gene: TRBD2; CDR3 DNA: TGCGCCAGCAGCCAAGGGGCGGGGGGCTCCTACAATGAGCGGTTCTTC; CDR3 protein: CASSQGAGGSYNERFF
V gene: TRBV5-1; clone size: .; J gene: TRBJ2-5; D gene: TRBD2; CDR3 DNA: TGCGCCAGCAGCTTGGGACTAGCGGGGTCGCGGGCGGTGGAGACCCAGTACTTC; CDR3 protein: CASSLGLAGSRAVETQYF
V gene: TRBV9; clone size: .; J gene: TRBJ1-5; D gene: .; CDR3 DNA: TGTGCCAGCAGCGTAGGCGGGGATAGCAATCAGCCCCAGCATTTT; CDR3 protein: CASSVGGDSNQPQHF
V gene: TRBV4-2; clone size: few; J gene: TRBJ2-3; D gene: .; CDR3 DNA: TGTGCCAGCAGCTCGTCAGAGGCCCGCCGATCAGATACGCAGTATTTT; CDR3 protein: CASSSSEARRSDTQYF
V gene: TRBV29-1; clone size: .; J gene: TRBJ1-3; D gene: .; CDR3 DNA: TGCAGCGCCACAGCGGTCTCTGGAAACACCATATATTTT; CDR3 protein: CSATAVSGNTIYF
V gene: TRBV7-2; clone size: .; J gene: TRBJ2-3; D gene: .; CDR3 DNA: TGTGCCAGCAGCTTATTCAGGGGTAGCACAGATACGCAGTATTTT; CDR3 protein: CASSLFRGSTDTQYF
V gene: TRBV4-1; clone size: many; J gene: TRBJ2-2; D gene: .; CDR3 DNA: TGCGCCAGCAGCCCTATCGGAGGTCCAGCCACCGGGGAGCTGTTTTTT; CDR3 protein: CASSPIGGPATGELFF
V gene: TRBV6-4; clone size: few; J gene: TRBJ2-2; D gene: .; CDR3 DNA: TGTGCCAGCAGTGACTCGGGCGGGGAGCTGTTTTTT; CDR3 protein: CASSDSGGELFF
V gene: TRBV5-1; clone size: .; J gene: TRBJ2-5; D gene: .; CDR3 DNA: TGCGCCAGCACACTCGAGGGGGGCGTGGAGACCCAGTACTTC; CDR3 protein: CASTLEGGVETQYF
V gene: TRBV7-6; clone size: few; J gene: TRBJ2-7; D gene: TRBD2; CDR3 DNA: TGTGCCAGCAGCCCTCAAGTCGGACTAGCGGGGGGATACAACTCCTACGAGCAGTACTTC; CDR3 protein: CASSPQVGLAGGYNSYEQYF
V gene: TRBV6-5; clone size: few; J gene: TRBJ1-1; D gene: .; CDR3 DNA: TGTGCCAGCAGTTCATGGAACACTGAAGCTTTCTTT; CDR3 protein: CASSSWNTEAFF
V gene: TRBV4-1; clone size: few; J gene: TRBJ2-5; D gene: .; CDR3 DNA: TGCGCCAGCAGCCAATCGGGGGTCCAGACCCAGTACTTC; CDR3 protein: CASSQSGVQTQYF
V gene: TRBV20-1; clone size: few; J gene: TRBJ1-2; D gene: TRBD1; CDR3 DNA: TGCAGTGCTAGGGGACAGGGGGGTAACTATGGCTACACCTTC; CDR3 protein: CSARGQGGNYGYTF
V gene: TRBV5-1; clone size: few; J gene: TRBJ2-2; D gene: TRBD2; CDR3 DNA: TGCGCCAGCAGCTTCGTTGGCGGACTAGCGGGGACAATACTCAACACCGGGGAGCTGTTTTTT; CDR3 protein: CASSFVGGLAGTILNTGELFF
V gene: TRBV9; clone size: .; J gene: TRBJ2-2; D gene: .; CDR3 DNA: TGTGCCAGCAGCGCCGAAGGGGGGCCCAACGCGAACACCGGGGAGCTGTTTTTT; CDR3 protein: CASSAEGGPNANTGELFF
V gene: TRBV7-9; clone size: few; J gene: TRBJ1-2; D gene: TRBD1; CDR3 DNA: TGTGCCAGCAGCTGGACAGGGGGCGGCTATGGCTACACCTTC; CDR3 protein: CASSWTGGGYGYTF
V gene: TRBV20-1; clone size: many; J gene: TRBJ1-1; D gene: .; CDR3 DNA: TGCAGTGCTACCCCCCCGGGGTCCCGAACTGAAGCTTTCTTT; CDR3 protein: CSATPPGSRTEAFF
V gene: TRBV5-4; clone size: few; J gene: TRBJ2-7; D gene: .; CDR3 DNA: TGTGCCAGCAGCTTAATCCAGGGCGAGCAGTACTTC; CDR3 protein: CASSLIQGEQYF
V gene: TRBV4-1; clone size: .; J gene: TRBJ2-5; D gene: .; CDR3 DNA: TGCGCCAGCAGCCAAGATTTGAGACAGACCGTTCGAGAGACCCAGTACTTC; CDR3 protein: CASSQDLRQTVRETQYF
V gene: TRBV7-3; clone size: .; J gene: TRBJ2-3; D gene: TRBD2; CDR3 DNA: TGTGCCAGCAGCTTAGGGACTAGTCGTAGCACAGATACGCTGTATTTT; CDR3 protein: CASSLGTSRSTDTLYF
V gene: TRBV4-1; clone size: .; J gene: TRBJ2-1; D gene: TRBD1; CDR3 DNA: TGCGCCAGCAGCCAATTGACAGGGGGAGTTGGCAATGAGCAGTTCTTC; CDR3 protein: CASSQLTGGVGNEQFF
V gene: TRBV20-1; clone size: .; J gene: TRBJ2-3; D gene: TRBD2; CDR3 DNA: TGCAGTGCTAGTTCAGGGACTATCCGCACAGATACGCAGTATTTT; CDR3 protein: CSASSGTIRTDTQYF
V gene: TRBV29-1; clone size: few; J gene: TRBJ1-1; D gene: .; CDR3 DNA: TGCAGCGTCAAAAAAGGTGGGATGAACACTGAAGCTTTCTTT; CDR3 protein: CSVKKGGMNTEAFF
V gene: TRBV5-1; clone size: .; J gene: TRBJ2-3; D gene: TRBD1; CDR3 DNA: TGCGCCAGCAGCTTCGGACAGGGGGCGACAGATACGCAGTATTTT; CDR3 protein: CASSFGQGATDTQYF
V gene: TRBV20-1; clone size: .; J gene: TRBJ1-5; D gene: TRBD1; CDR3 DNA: TGCAGTGCTGATGACAGGGGGCAGCCCCAGCATTTT; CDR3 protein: CSADDRGQPQHF
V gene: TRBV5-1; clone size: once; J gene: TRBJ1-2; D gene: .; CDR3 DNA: TGCGCCAGCAGCTTGTTGGAATCCACCTATGGCTACACCTTC; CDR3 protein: CASSLLESTYGYTF
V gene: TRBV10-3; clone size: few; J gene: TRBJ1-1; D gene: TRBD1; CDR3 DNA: TGTGCCATCAGCCGGACAGGGGGTATAGCTGAAGCTTTCTTT; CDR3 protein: CAISRTGGIAEAFF
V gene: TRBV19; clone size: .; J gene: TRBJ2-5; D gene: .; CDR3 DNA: TGTGCCAGTAGCCAAAGGTCGGATTCGGGAGAGACCCAGTACTTC; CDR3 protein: CASSQRSDSGETQYF
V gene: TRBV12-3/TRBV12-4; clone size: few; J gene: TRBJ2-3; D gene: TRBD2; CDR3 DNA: TGTGCCAGCAGGTTGGGACTAGAAAAGGGGGATACGCAGTATTTT; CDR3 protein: CASRLGLEKGDTQYF
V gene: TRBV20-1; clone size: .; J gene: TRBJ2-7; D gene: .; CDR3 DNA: TGCAGTTCCACGGACGCGAGGAGCTCCTACGAGCAGTACTTC; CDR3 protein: CSSTDARSSYEQYF
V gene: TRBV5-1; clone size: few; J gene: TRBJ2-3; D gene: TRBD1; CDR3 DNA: TGCGCCAGCAGCTTACCGACAGGGCTGGGCACAGATACGCAGTATTTT; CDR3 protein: CASSLPTGLGTDTQYF
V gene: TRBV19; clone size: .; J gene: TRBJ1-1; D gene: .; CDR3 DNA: TGTGCCAGTAGTATAGATCGGGTCCGCGGTACTGAAGCTTTCTTT; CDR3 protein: CASSIDRVRGTEAFF
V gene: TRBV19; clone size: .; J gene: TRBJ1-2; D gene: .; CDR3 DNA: TGTGCCAGTAACGGGGAAAACTATGGCTACACCTTC; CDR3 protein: CASNGENYGYTF
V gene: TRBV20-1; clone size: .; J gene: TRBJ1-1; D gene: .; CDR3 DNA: TGCAGTGCTAGAGATCCGGGTACTGAAGCTTTCTTT; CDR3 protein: CSARDPGTEAFF
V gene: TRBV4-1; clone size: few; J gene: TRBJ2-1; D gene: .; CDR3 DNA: TGCGCCAGCAGCCATAGTGCGGGGTTCTACAATGAGCAGTTCTTC; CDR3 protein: CASSHSAGFYNEQFF
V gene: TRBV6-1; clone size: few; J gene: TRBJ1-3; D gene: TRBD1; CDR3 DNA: TGTGCCAGCAGGCGGACAGGAAGTTTCTCTGGAAACACCATATATTTT; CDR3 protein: CASRRTGSFSGNTIYF
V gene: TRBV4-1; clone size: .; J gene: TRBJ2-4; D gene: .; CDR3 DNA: TGCGCCAGCAGCCCCAGGGATTCGGAGGCCAAAAACATTCAGTACTTC; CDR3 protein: CASSPRDSEAKNIQYF
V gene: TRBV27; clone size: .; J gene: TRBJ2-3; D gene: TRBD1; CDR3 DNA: TGTGCCAGCAGTTTATTGGCAGGGGGCACCGCTAGCACAGATACGCAGTATTTT; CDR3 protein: CASSLLAGGTASTDTQYF
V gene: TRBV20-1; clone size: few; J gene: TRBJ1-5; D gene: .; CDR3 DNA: TGCAGTGCTAGTGTCAGGAGCAATCAGCCCCAGCATTTT; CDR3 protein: CSASVRSNQPQHF